This TCR beta chain was sequenced during a study of blood T cell repertoires in COVID-19. Whole-study context: Acute and convalescent COVID-19 specimens originated in the United States, Italy and Spain.

With 3 bases removed from V and 7 bases from J, the gap between germline ends came to 10 bases. The germline V gene encodes CDR1 SGHAT and CDR2 FQNNGV. The CDR3 is 12 residues long. Profiled with immunoSEQ multiplex PCR; TCRdb holds only in-frame clones, not every one. This table holds about 140,000 clones, 80% to 85% found once. The sequenced material came from peripheral blood. This chain links TRBV11-2 with TRBJ2-7; D remains ambiguous. This sequence was found in a human donor in a cohort sampled during active COVID-19. This CDR3 reads CASSFSPLEQYF. Here the CDR3 DNA reads TGTGCCAGCAGCTTCTCCCCCCTTGAGCAGTACTTC.